This T cell receptor (beta chain) was captured by sequencing in a study of vaccination and CD4 T cells after COVID-19. Study conclusions and caveats: Only after vaccination were a median approximately 88% of convalescents' reactive clones seen.

Treatment noted: approximately 10-day PBMC culture with coronavirus spike peptide pools or control peptides (ViraFEST assay). The Oncomine TCR Beta short-read assay was applied to DNA of cultured CD4+ T cells. TCRdb analysed the PCR reads with MiXCR anew, one entry per CDR3 protein. Altogether approximately 11,000 distinct CDR3 sequences are present, about 19% being singletons, with the ten largest covering approximately 12%. This clonotype was counted only a few times. Antigen specificity is unknown. Sequences were derived from CD4+ T cells from blood, cultured in vitro, sampled before SARS-CoV-2 vaccination. This clonotype was obtained from a human donor who received a COVID-19 vaccine.

The CDR3 sequence: CASSVRLETQYF. The CDR3 nucleotides read TGTGCCAGCAGTGTGCGTCTAGAGACCCAGTACTTC. The rearrangement uses TRBV2 and TRBJ2-5, with D unresolved. Germline-derived CDR1 and CDR2 are SNHLY and FYNNEI. The V end was cut by 4 bases, the J end by 4 bases, with 7 bases between. The CDR3 has 12 amino acids.